These 27 T cell receptor beta chains were sequenced from one sample in a study of CD4+ T cells in melanoma (dated by TCRdb to the early 2020s). Libraries came from the immunoSEQ multiplex PCR assay. TCRdb's version of the immuneACCESS table is confined to in-frame rearrangements and falls short of the full clone set. An unresolved V gene accounts for under half of the shortfall where checked; the remainder is of unknown origin. This sample lists about 11,000 clones; roughly two thirds were detected once. Jointly, the top ten make up around an eighth of the sample. The sample was cells from a culture (not recorded whether cultured in vitro). Receptor source: a human donor with melanoma.

The V and J genes are TRBV9 and TRBJ2-3; 11 nucleotides line up with TRBD2. Per germline, CDR1 SGDLS and CDR2 YYNGEE. CDR3 length: 15 amino acids. The V and J ends lost 0 bases and 3 bases, in that order; junction bases with no gene match: 0. CDR3 nucleotides: TGTGCCAGCAGCGTAGTAGCGGGGGGGACAGATACGCAGTATTTT. Translating it yields CASSVVAGGTDTQYF.

The V call is TRBV29-1, the J call TRBJ2-3; TRBD1 is a possible D gene (5 bases). The V gene lost 7 bases and the J gene lost 3 bases, with 14 bases spanning the gap. Germline V gene sequence: CDR1 SQVTM, CDR2 ANQGSEA. The CDR3 consists of 13 residues. CDR3 loop: CSALRDRTDTQYF. DNA of the CDR3: TGCAGCGCGCTCAGGGATCGAACAGATACGCAGTATTTT.

In its sample, this clone was seen a few times. The rearrangement uses TRBV6-5 and TRBJ1-6; D remains unclear. The CDR3 contains 14 residues. Germline V CDR1 and CDR2: MNHEY, SVGAGI. Trimming stripped 6 bases from V and 10 bases from J, with 16 bases between. The CDR3 reads CASSMPAGQSPLHF. The CDR3, as DNA: TGTGCCAGCAGCATGCCGGCAGGTCAGTCACCCCTCCACTTT.

The chain joins TRBV19 to TRBJ2-3, with D perhaps matching TRBD2 (6 bases). V lost 3 bases, J lost 4 bases, and 20 bases lay in between. Germline V gives CDR1 LNHDA, CDR2 SQIVND (reference sequence). This CDR3 has 17 amino acids. CDR3 DNA sequence: TGTGCCAGTAGTATTTTGGCGGCGTTAGCGGAGGCAGATACGCAGTATTTT. Amino acids: CASSILAALAEADTQYF.

V usage is TRBV12-5 and J usage is TRBJ2-7, with 7 bases matching TRBD1. The V and J ends lost 1 base and 7 bases, in that order; junction bases with no gene match: 1. This CDR3 comprises 12 residues. The germline V gene encodes CDR1 LGHNT and CDR2 FRNRAP. CDR3 residues: CASGLGGQEQYF. In nucleotides, the CDR3 is TGTGCTAGTGGTTTGGGGGGACAGGAGCAGTACTTC.

The genes are TRBV11-2 and TRBJ1-2, with D possibly TRBD1 on 5 matching bases. From germline, CDR1 is SGHAT and CDR2 FQNNGV. The V and J ends lost 1 base and 7 bases respectively, with 10 bases between them. This CDR3 has 13 residues. CDR3 DNA: TGTGCCAGCAGCTTAGGTGGGGGGATTGGCTACACCTTC. As protein: CASSLGGGIGYTF.

The V call is TRBV7-9, the J call TRBJ1-4; D is unresolved. Germline V lookup: CDR1 SEHNR, CDR2 FQNEAQ (reference sequence). Trimming pared 5 bases from V and 3 bases from J, leaving 13 bases between. The CDR3 length is 15 residues. The CDR3 DNA reads TGTGCCAGCAGCCGGGCCCGGAGGGCTAATGAAAAACTGTTTTTT. This codes for CASSRARRANEKLFF.

The chain employs TRBV5-6 and TRBJ2-4, with 7 nucleotides matching TRBD2. The CDR3 has 15 amino acids. The germline gives CDR1 SGHDT, CDR2 YYEEEE. Germline trimming cut 4 bases from V and 3 bases from J; bases unmatched to any gene: 7. CDR3 nucleotide sequence: TGTGCCAGCAGCGGAGGACTAGTGGGCAAAAACATTCAGTACTTC. Protein sequence: CASSGGLVGKNIQYF. Combining the CDR3 with reference TRBV5-6 and TRBJ2-4 gives the whole variable domain DAGVTQSPTHLIKTRGQQVTLRCSPKSGHDTVSWYQQALGQGPQFIFQYYEEEERQRGNFPDRFSGHQFPNYSSELNVNALLLGDSALYLCASSGGLVGKNIQYFGAGTRLSVL.

The rearrangement links TRBV19 to TRBJ1-5; TRBD1 might be the D (6 bases). Germline V gene lookup returns CDR1 LNHDA and CDR2 SQIVND (reference sequence). The V end lost 4 bases, the J end lost 12 bases, and 16 bases lay between the germline ends. This CDR3 has 13 residues. CDR3 bases: TGTGCCAGTAGTACTAAGAGGACAGTTCACCAGCATTTT. Residues: CASSTKRTVHQHF.

This clone was found a few times. This chain joins TRBV2 and TRBJ2-1; 8 bases align to TRBD2. The J segment lost 9 bases and the V segment lost 4 bases, leaving 14 bases of the junction unmatched. The length of the CDR3 is 16 residues. Germline loops: CDR1 SNHLY, CDR2 FYNNEI. The CDR3 here is CASSGNGGAGRIEQFF. The CDR3 region has the DNA TGTGCCAGCAGTGGGAACGGGGGGGCAGGTCGTATTGAGCAGTTCTTC.

The chain recombines TRBV11-3 with TRBJ1-2; D is perhaps TRBD1 (6 bases). Germline V gene lookup returns CDR1 SGHNT and CDR2 YENEEA. This CDR3 has 12 residues. V was trimmed by 1 base and J by 8 bases, leaving 8 bases between them. CDR3 DNA: TGTGCCAGCAGCTTAGGGGGGCTGGGCTACACCTTC. It is translated as CASSLGGLGYTF.

The chain employs TRBV18 and TRBJ1-2; tentative D call: TRBD1 (6 bases). There are 12 residues in the CDR3. Trimming shortened V by 4 bases and J by 8 bases, and 11 bases separated the two germline ends. Per germline, CDR1 KGHSH and CDR2 LQKENI. As DNA, the CDR3 is TGTGCCAGCTCACGGACAGAGGGAGGCTACACCTTC. It yields the protein CASSRTEGGYTF.

This clone has only a few counts. The J gene is TRBJ1-1, the V gene TRBV2, with 7 bases that match TRBD1. The V and J ends lost 9 bases and 1 base, in that order; junction bases with no gene match: 5. Germline CDR1 reads SNHLY; CDR2 reads FYNNEI. The CDR3 consists of 13 residues. CDR3: CASNRGRNTEAFF. The CDR3 DNA sequence: TGTGCCAGTAACAGGGGCAGGAACACTGAAGCTTTCTTT.

The chain has TRBV5-6 and TRBJ2-5; TRBD1 matches 7 bases. This CDR3 is built from 14 residues. Germline lookup yields CDR1 SGHDT and CDR2 YYEEEE. Germline trimming cut 6 bases from V and 5 bases from J; bases unmatched to any gene: 10. CDR3 sequence: CASKSTPTGETQYF. DNA for the CDR3: TGTGCCAGCAAGTCGACTCCGACAGGGGAGACCCAGTACTTC.

The chain carries TRBV29-1 and TRBJ2-5, with 8 bases identical to TRBD2. V shed 7 bases and J 4 bases; nucleotides not matched to a gene: 11. The CDR3 spans 14 residues. Germline CDR1 SQVTM, CDR2 ANQGSEA. CDR3 DNA: TGCAGCGCCGCCGCGGGGGGTAAGGGAGAGACCCAGTACTTC. Its protein is CSAAAGGKGETQYF. The full variable domain, in which reference TRBV29-1 and TRBJ2-5 provide the parts outside the CDR3, is SAVISQKPSRDICQRGTSLTIQCQVDSQVTMMFWYRQQPGQSLTLIATANQGSEATYESGFVIDKFPISRPNLTFSTLTVSNMSPEDSSIYLCSAAAGGKGETQYFGPGTRLLVL.

The V gene is TRBV5-1, the J gene TRBJ2-2; perhaps TRBD1 as D (5 bases). In germline, CDR1 is SGHRS, CDR2 YFSETQ. Trimming left V 6 bases short and J 6 bases short, with 12 bases between. This CDR3 contains 13 residues. The CDR3 sequence is CASKEARAGELFF. Written as DNA, the CDR3 is TGCGCCAGCAAAGAGGCCAGGGCCGGGGAGCTGTTTTTT. Drawing the rest from reference TRBV5-1 and TRBJ2-2, the complete variable domain is KAGVTQTPRYLIKTRGQQVTLSCSPISGHRSVSWYQQTPGQGLQFLFEYFSETQRNKGNFPGRFSGRQFSNSRSEMNVSTLELGDSALYLCASKEARAGELFFGEGSRLTVL.

The J gene is TRBJ1-2, the V gene TRBV6-5, with D tentatively TRBD1 (5 bases). The CDR3 runs to 14 residues. The V gene's germline CDR1 is MNHEY and CDR2 SVGAGI. Deletions cut 5 bases from V and 4 bases from J, with 14 bases between. CDR3 sequence: CASSPGQLIYGYTF. CDR3 in DNA: TGTGCCAGCAGTCCGGGGCAGTTGATCTATGGCTACACCTTC.

This clone has more than one count but fewer than ten. The rearrangement joins TRBV2 to TRBJ2-5; TRBD1 might be the D (5 bases). Trimming cost V 8 bases and J 4 bases, with 11 bases left between them. The CDR3 has 12 amino acids. CDR1 is SNHLY and CDR2 is FYNNEI in the germline V gene. CDR3 DNA sequence: TGTGCCAGCTCAGGGATGGGAGAGACCCAGTACTTC. This encodes CASSGMGETQYF.

V gene TRBV27 combines with J gene TRBJ1-1, with D perhaps TRBD1 (5 bases). Germline lookup yields CDR1 MNHEY and CDR2 SMNVEV (reference sequence). The CDR3 sequence is 15 residues long. The V and J ends lost 1 base and 10 bases respectively, with 19 bases between them. CDR3 DNA: TGTGCCAGCAGTTTATACCAGGGAGCGGGGAACCGAGCTTTCTTT. This translates into CASSLYQGAGNRAFF.

This clone was counted once. In nucleotides, the CDR3 is TGTGCCAGCTCACTGGGGCCCACAGATACGCAGTATTTT. Amino acid sequence: CASSLGPTDTQYF. The J gene is TRBJ2-3, the V gene TRBV18; D perhaps matches TRBD1 (5 bases). V lost 4 bases and J 2 bases, leaving 7 bases between the germline ends. Germline assignment: CDR1 KGHSH and CDR2 LQKENI. The CDR3 contains 13 residues.

This CDR3 reads CASRKDGGNYGYTF. CDR3 nucleotides: TGTGCCAGCAGAAAAGACGGGGGTAACTATGGCTACACCTTC. The chain combines TRBV11-2 with TRBJ1-2; possibly TRBD1 for D (5 bases). The V end was cut by 6 bases, the J end by 1 base, with 12 bases between. There are 14 residues in the CDR3. CDR1 and CDR2 from the germline V gene are SGHAT and FQNNGV.

This clone was seen more than once but under ten times. This rearrangement joins TRBV19 to TRBJ2-2, with 10 bases that match TRBD1. Germline loops: CDR1 LNHDA, CDR2 SQIVND (reference sequence). This CDR3 is 16 amino acids long. V gave up 8 bases and J gave up 3 bases; unmatched junction bases: 9. CDR3 sequence: CASSLRGTGDTGELFF. CDR3 DNA: TGTGCCAGTTCCCTAAGGGGGACAGGGGACACCGGGGAGCTGTTTTTT.

CDR3: CASSPGMNTEAFF. CDR3 in DNA: TGCGCCAGCAGCCCGGGGATGAACACTGAAGCTTTCTTT. V usage is TRBV5-1 and J usage is TRBJ1-1; D call uncertain. The CDR3 has 13 amino acids. Germline assignment: CDR1 SGHRS and CDR2 YFSETQ. The V end was cut by 4 bases, the J end by 0 bases, with 7 bases between.

The chain employs TRBV7-3 and TRBJ1-1, with D perhaps TRBD1 (5 bases). From germline, CDR1 is SGHTA and CDR2 FQGTGA. The CDR3 extends over 13 amino acids. The germline V and J ends were trimmed by 5 bases and 5 bases, with 12 bases remaining between them. The CDR3 DNA reads TGTGCCAGCAGCCTCCGCCGGGGGACTGAAGCTTTCTTT. Its protein product is CASSLRRGTEAFF.

This CDR3 reads CASSAEGAKNIQYF. CDR3 DNA: TGTGCCAGTTCAGCGGAGGGAGCCAAAAACATTCAGTACTTC. The rearrangement uses TRBV7-2 and TRBJ2-4; TRBD2 is a possible D gene (6 bases). V was clipped by 9 bases and J by 0 bases, with 12 bases between them. The CDR3 runs to 14 residues. From germline, CDR1 is SGHTA and CDR2 FQGNSA.

Sample share makes this clone medium-sized. CDR3 DNA: TGTGCCAGCAGCCATGTAGGGGTGGTGAATCAGCCCCAGCATTTT. It translates to CASSHVGVVNQPQHF. The J gene is TRBJ1-5, the V gene TRBV4-2; perhaps TRBD1 as D (5 bases). The CDR3 covers 15 residues. The V gene lost 3 bases and the J gene lost 4 bases, with 13 bases spanning the gap. In germline, CDR1 is LGHNA, CDR2 YNFKEQ.

This chain joins TRBV7-9 and TRBJ2-1; D call uncertain. CDR1 is SEHNR and CDR2 is FQNEAQ in the germline V gene (reference sequence). The length of the CDR3 is 14 residues. V shed 4 bases and J shed 5 bases, with 12 bases lying between them. CDR3 sequence: CASSSGIGHNEQFF. The CDR3, as DNA: TGTGCCAGCAGCTCAGGAATCGGGCACAATGAGCAGTTCTTC.